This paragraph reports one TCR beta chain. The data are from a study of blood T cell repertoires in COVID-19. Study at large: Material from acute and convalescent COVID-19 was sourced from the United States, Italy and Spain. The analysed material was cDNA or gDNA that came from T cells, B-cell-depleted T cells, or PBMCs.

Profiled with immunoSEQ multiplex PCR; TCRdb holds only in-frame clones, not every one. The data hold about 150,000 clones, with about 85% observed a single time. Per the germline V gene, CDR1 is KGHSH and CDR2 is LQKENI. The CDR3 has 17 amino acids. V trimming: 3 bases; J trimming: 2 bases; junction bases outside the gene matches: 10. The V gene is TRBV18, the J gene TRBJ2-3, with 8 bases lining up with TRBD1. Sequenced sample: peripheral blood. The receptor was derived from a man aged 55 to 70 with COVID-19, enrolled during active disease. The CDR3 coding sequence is TGTGCCAGCTCACCGCGGACAGGGCGGACACCCACAGATACGCAGTATTTT. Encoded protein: CASSPRTGRTPTDTQYF.